Below are 28 T cell receptor beta chains sequenced from a single sample in a study of blood T cell repertoires in COVID-19. Clones were read by immunoSEQ multiplex PCR, and TCRdb kept only the in-frame ones, dropping some. The table shows 200,000 to 250,000 clones, with 80% to 90% occurring only once. Sequencing input: peripheral blood. The receptor source for this set is a woman aged 50 to 60 with active or convalescent COVID-19.

CDR3 amino acids: CASSPPSSYEQYF. Here the CDR3 DNA reads TGTGCCAGCAGCCCGCCGAGCTCCTACGAGCAGTACTTC. The V call is TRBV5-4, the J call TRBJ2-7; D remains unclear. The CDR3 is made up of 13 amino acids. In germline, CDR1 is SGHNT, CDR2 YYREEE (reference sequence). V shed 4 bases and J shed 0 bases, with 8 bases lying between them.

This clone has more than one count but fewer than ten. V and J are TRBV4-1 and TRBJ2-3; 10 positions match TRBD2. V lost 3 bases and J lost 6; bases outside the gene matches: 6. This CDR3 comprises 15 residues. In germline, CDR1 is MGHRA, CDR2 YSYEKL. The CDR3 DNA follows: TGCGCCAGCAGCCAGGCTAGCGGGAGATCTGATACGCAGTATTTT. It yields the protein CASSQASGRSDTQYF.

The V and J genes are TRBV28 and TRBJ1-2; TRBD1 matches at 7 bases. Germline trimming cut 8 bases from V and 0 bases from J; bases unmatched to any gene: 0. The CDR3 spans 12 residues. Germline loops: CDR1 MDHEN, CDR2 SYDVKM. CDR3 nucleotide sequence: TGTGCCAGCCAGGGGGCTAACTATGGCTACACCTTC. This encodes CASQGANYGYTF.

V usage is TRBV6-5 and J usage is TRBJ1-4; 11 positions match TRBD1. V lost 4 bases to trimming and J lost 8 bases; unmatched junction nucleotides: 6. In germline, CDR1 is MNHEY, CDR2 SVGAGI. The CDR3 loop spans 15 amino acids. The DNA of the CDR3 is TGTGCCAGCAGTTGGACAGGGGGCGATGCGGAAAAACTGTTTTTT. It translates to CASSWTGGDAEKLFF.

Comments on this clone: Other DNA sequences of this sample code for an identical CDR3. The rearrangement uses TRBV7-2 and TRBJ1-5, with TRBD1 as a possible D gene (6 bases). The CDR3 is 15 amino acids. Trimming shortened V by 1 base and J by 2 bases, and 9 bases separated the two germline ends. CDR1 and CDR2 (germline): SGHTA, FQGNSA. CDR3 DNA: TGTGCCAGCAGCTTAGGTGGGGGCGGCAATCAGCCCCAGCATTTT. Its protein product is CASSLGGGGNQPQHF.

The chain has TRBV3-1 (or the pseudogene TRBV3-2) and TRBJ1-2; possible D gene TRBD1, 5 bases. The CDR3 is 14 amino acids. The V gene's germline CDR1 is LGHDT and CDR2 YNNKEL (reference sequence). V was clipped by 4 bases and J by 4 bases, with 13 bases between them. The CDR3 loop reads CASSPNPGLYGYTF. Written as DNA, the CDR3 is TGTGCCAGCAGCCCAAATCCAGGGCTCTATGGCTACACCTTC.

The rearrangement joins TRBV3-1 (or the pseudogene TRBV3-2) to TRBJ2-3; D gene uncertain. This CDR3 is built from 15 residues. Germline CDR1 is LGHDT and CDR2 is YNNKEL (reference sequence). V was pared by 4 bases and J by 3 bases, with 14 bases between. The DNA for the CDR3 is TGTGCCAGCAGCCCTTGGGTTCAACAGACAGATACGCAGTATTTT. Translated: CASSPWVQQTDTQYF.

This clone was counted between two and nine times. The chain carries TRBV5-6 and TRBJ2-2, with a possible D match to TRBD2 (5 bases). CDR1 is SGHDT, CDR2 YYEEEE, per germline. V gave up 6 bases and J gave up 2 bases, with 14 bases separating them. The CDR3 extends over 15 amino acids. The DNA of the CDR3 is TGTGCCAGCACCTTATCCCTAGCTAACACCGGGGAGCTGTTTTTT. This sequence encodes CASTLSLANTGELFF.

The rearrangement joins TRBV6-5 to TRBJ2-7, with a weak D call TRBD1 (5 bases). In germline, CDR1 is MNHEY, CDR2 SVGAGI. CDR3 length: 13 amino acids. V was trimmed by 6 bases and J by 4 bases, leaving 13 bases between them. The CDR3 DNA is TGTGCCAGCAGCCCAACAGGTTCGTACGAGCAGTACTTC. Protein sequence: CASSPTGSYEQYF.

This clone was seen only a few times. The chain joins TRBV6-5 to TRBJ2-2; 7 positions match TRBD1. V was pared by 8 bases and J by 3 bases, with 0 bases of the junction left unmatched. The CDR3 runs to 12 residues. The germline CDR1 and CDR2 sequences are MNHEY and SVGAGI. The CDR3 sequence is CASQGDTGELFF. The CDR3 DNA follows: TGTGCCAGCCAGGGGGACACCGGGGAGCTGTTTTTT.

This clone was recorded at least ten times. Other DNA sequences in this specimen translate into the identical CDR3. The chain couples TRBV7-9 to TRBJ1-1; D not resolved. Germline assignment: CDR1 SEHNR and CDR2 FQNEAQ (reference sequence). V was shortened by 3 bases and J by 4 bases, with 3 bases between the two germline ends. This CDR3 region has 11 residues. The CDR3 loop is CASSFGTEAFF. The CDR3 DNA follows: TGTGCCAGCAGCTTCGGCACTGAAGCTTTCTTT. The full variable domain, completed using reference TRBV7-9 and TRBJ1-1, is DTGVSQNPRHKITKRGQNVTFRCDPISEHNRLYWYRQTLGQGPEFLTYFQNEAQLEKSRLLSDRFSAERPKGSFSTLEIQRTEQGDSAMYLCASSFGTEAFFGQGTRLTVV.

The V call is TRBV6-5, the J call TRBJ2-1; D possibly corresponds to TRBD2 (5 bases). V lost 7 bases and J lost 9, with 10 bases in between. The germline CDR1 and CDR2 sequences are MNHEY and SVGAGI. The CDR3 consists of 11 residues. CDR3: CASNRGSEQFF. The CDR3 DNA sequence: TGTGCCAGCAACCGAGGGTCTGAGCAGTTCTTC.

This chain uses TRBV20-1 with TRBJ1-5; D is perhaps TRBD1 (5 bases). CDR3 size: 16 residues. V lost 3 bases and J 4 bases, leaving 19 bases between the germline ends. CDR1 DFQATT and CDR2 SNEGSKA come from the germline V gene (reference sequence). The CDR3 sequence is CSASAPGGGWNQPQHF. CDR3 coding DNA: TGCAGTGCTAGTGCCCCGGGGGGAGGATGGAATCAGCCCCAGCATTTT.

The chain recombines TRBV4-1 with TRBJ1-2; the D gene is possibly TRBD1 (6 bases). The germline gives CDR1 MGHRA, CDR2 YSYEKL. The CDR3 is 16 amino acids. V was clipped by 3 bases and J by 2 bases, with 16 bases between them. The CDR3 bases are TGCGCCAGCAGCCAGGACGCGGACAGAATGAACTATGGCTACACCTTC. Translation gives CASSQDADRMNYGYTF.

The chain employs TRBV30 and TRBJ1-1; D unresolved. The germline V gene encodes CDR1 GTSNPN and CDR2 SVGIG (reference sequence). CDR3 size: 14 residues. V was shortened by 3 bases and J by 1 base, with 12 bases between the two germline ends. CDR3: CAWSLGRGNTEAFF. CDR3 nucleotide sequence: TGTGCCTGGAGCCTCGGACGGGGGAACACTGAAGCTTTCTTT.

This clone was recorded a few times. The chain links TRBV28 to TRBJ1-5; TRBD1 is a possible D gene (6 bases). CDR3 length: 15 amino acids. Germline CDR1 is MDHEN and CDR2 is SYDVKM. V was cut by 10 bases and J by 5 bases, with 21 bases left in between. The CDR3 loop is CATSQGGLGDQPQHF. Here the CDR3 DNA reads TGTGCCACCTCGCAAGGGGGTCTGGGAGATCAGCCCCAGCATTTT. Supplemented by reference TRBV28 and TRBJ1-5, the full variable domain reads DVKVTQSSRYLVKRTGEKVFLECVQDMDHENMFWYRQDPGLGLRLIYFSYDVKMKEKGDIPEGYSVSREKKERFSLILESASTNQTSMYLCATSQGGLGDQPQHFGDGTRLSIL.

The genes are TRBV24-1 and TRBJ2-1; TRBD1 agrees at 8 bases. After removal of 1 base from V and 0 bases from J, the junction contained 7 bases not matched to a gene. The CDR3 contains 18 residues. Germline CDR1 KGHDR, CDR2 SFDVKD. CDR3 residues: CATSDFAGTGGSYNEQFF. CDR3 bases: TGTGCCACCAGTGATTTTGCAGGGACAGGTGGCTCCTACAATGAGCAGTTCTTC.

The rearrangement links TRBV28 to TRBJ1-2, with 9 bases identical to TRBD1. There are 15 residues in the CDR3. V lost 6 bases and J lost 2; bases outside the gene matches: 7. CDR1 is MDHEN and CDR2 is SYDVKM in the germline V gene. In DNA, the CDR3 is TGTGCCAGCAGACAAACCGGACAGGGGAACTATGGCTACACCTTC. It translates to CASRQTGQGNYGYTF.

The genes are TRBV5-1 and TRBJ2-1; 9 bases map to TRBD1. V was pared by 7 bases and J by 2 bases, with 7 bases of the junction left unmatched. The CDR3 contains 15 residues. From germline, CDR1 is SGHRS and CDR2 YFSETQ. For the CDR3, the DNA is TGCGCCAGCCGGACAGGGGCAAATGCCTACAATGAGCAGTTCTTC. Its protein product is CASRTGANAYNEQFF. The full variable domain, in which reference TRBV5-1 and TRBJ2-1 provide the parts outside the CDR3, is KAGVTQTPRYLIKTRGQQVTLSCSPISGHRSVSWYQQTPGQGLQFLFEYFSETQRNKGNFPGRFSGRQFSNSRSEMNVSTLELGDSALYLCASRTGANAYNEQFFGPGTRLTVL.

The V gene is TRBV3-1 (or the pseudogene TRBV3-2), the J gene TRBJ1-2; D perhaps matches TRBD1 (6 bases). The CDR3 is made up of 11 amino acids. Looked up from germline, CDR1 is LGHDT and CDR2 is YNNKEL (reference sequence). V was shortened by 4 bases and J by 8 bases, with 8 bases between the two germline ends. The CDR3 region has the DNA TGTGCCAGCAGCCTAGACAGGGGCTACACCTTC. It encodes CASSLDRGYTF.

The chain combines TRBV5-1 with TRBJ2-3; possible D gene TRBD2, 6 bases. V lost 3 bases and J 5 bases, leaving 16 bases between the germline ends. Germline V lookup: CDR1 SGHRS, CDR2 YFSETQ. The CDR3 totals 15 residues. The CDR3: CASSSTGLWGDTQYF. Written as DNA, the CDR3 is TGCGCCAGCAGCTCTACGGGACTCTGGGGAGATACGCAGTATTTT.

The chain couples TRBV6-2 or TRBV6-3 to TRBJ2-1, with TRBD2 matching 8 bases. The CDR3 loop spans 16 amino acids. V was clipped by 0 bases and J by 10 bases; unmatched bases: 11. CDR1 is MNHEY, CDR2 SVGEGT, per germline. This CDR3 is CASSYSSGTSSGEQFF. CDR3 DNA sequence: TGTGCCAGCAGTTACTCGAGTGGGACTAGTAGCGGGGAGCAGTTCTTC.

CDR3 sequence (DNA): TGTGCCAGCAGCAATACTCCAGGGTGGGGGGCCAACGTCCTGACTTTC. Residues: CASSNTPGWGANVLTF. The chain has TRBV7-6 and TRBJ2-6; possible D gene TRBD1, 5 bases. Per germline, CDR1 SGHVS and CDR2 FNYEAQ. Trimming cost V 5 bases and J 4 bases, with 15 bases left between them. This CDR3 is 16 amino acids long.

The chain is built from TRBV10-3 and TRBJ1-5; 10 bases map to TRBD1. Germline V CDR1 and CDR2: ENHRY, SYGVKD. This CDR3 region has 14 residues. Unmatched junction bases numbered 7, after V lost 8 bases and J lost 6 bases. In nucleotides, the CDR3 is TGTGCCATCGGCTCCGGGACAGGGGTTCAGCCCCAGCATTTT. The encoded protein is CAIGSGTGVQPQHF.

The rearrangement uses TRBV4-2 and TRBJ1-2; 9 nucleotides align to TRBD1. Germline loops: CDR1 LGHNA, CDR2 YNFKEQ. The CDR3 has 15 amino acids. V lost 4 bases and J lost 4; bases outside the gene matches: 7. This CDR3 is CASSRTADRGYGYTF. CDR3 sequence (DNA): TGTGCCAGCAGCCGAACTGCGGACAGGGGCTATGGCTACACCTTC.

The rearrangement joins TRBV28 to TRBJ2-1, with D tentatively TRBD1 (7 bases). CDR3 size: 15 residues. Germline V gene lookup returns CDR1 MDHEN and CDR2 SYDVKM. V lost 5 bases to trimming and J lost 4 bases, with 15 bases between them. The DNA for the CDR3 is TGTGCCAGCAGTAGGTGGACAGGAGGGTACAATGAGCAGTTCTTC. Translating gives CASSRWTGGYNEQFF.

This clone was observed a handful of times. V gene TRBV4-1 combines with J gene TRBJ1-2; D is perhaps TRBD1 (5 bases). Trimming took 0 bases from V and 11 from J, leaving 13 bases between them. This CDR3 region has 13 residues. From germline, CDR1 is MGHRA and CDR2 YSYEKL. The CDR3 region is CASSQDTGRLYTF. The CDR3 region has the DNA TGCGCCAGCAGCCAAGATACAGGTCGCCTTTACACCTTC.

This sequence joins TRBV7-3 and TRBJ1-1; D not resolved. The CDR3 has 13 residues. The germline V and J ends were trimmed by 3 bases and 3 bases, with 8 bases remaining between them. From germline, CDR1 is SGHTA and CDR2 FQGTGA. CDR3 amino acids: CASSFLADTEAFF. The CDR3 bases are TGTGCCAGCAGCTTTCTTGCGGACACTGAAGCTTTCTTT.